This section outlines one T cell receptor (beta chain) sequence together with its context. The record originates from a study of tumor-infiltrating lymphocytes in oesophageal squamous cell carcinoma. TCRdb re-called the PCR reads through MiXCR, storing one row per CDR3 protein. The sample holds about 11,000 distinct CDR3 sequences, around 50% seen once. The germline CDR1 and CDR2 sequences are SGHDT and YYEEEE. The CDR3 loop spans 16 amino acids. The origin of this receptor is a male donor with esophageal squamous cell carcinoma. The V call is TRBV5-6, the J call TRBJ2-4; 12 bases are shared with TRBD2. The J call may be wrong; the DNA end is better matched by TRBJ2-5. The material sequenced was esophageal tumor tissue. The CDR3 protein is CASSLPSGGAGKTQYF. As DNA, the CDR3 is TGTGCCAGCAGCTTACCTAGCGGGGGGGCTGGGAAGACCCAGTACTTC.